Listed below are T cell receptor beta chains from one sample, sequenced in a study of T cell responses to AZD1222 COVID-19 vaccine. Sequenced by immunoSEQ multiplex PCR; TCRdb stores in-frame clones only, minus some. The data contain roughly 180,000 clones, over 80% of them seen just once; the ten biggest clones take up 1.5% to 2%. The specimen comprised peripheral blood, sampled on day 0 of AZD1222 vaccination. The receptors were gathered from an adult in good health. Both conserved end residues are part of each CDR3. Fields, in order: V gene, J gene, D gene, clone size, CDR3 DNA, CDR3 protein. A D gene is named only where the DNA matches it firmly. For some rows the clone size is stated as once, few or many, or as a class when expanded; others skip it.

TRBV2,TRBJ2-7,-,-,TGTGCCAGCAGTGATCGATCGAGAGGGGCAGACGAGCAGTACTTC,CASSDRSRGADEQYF
TRBV30,TRBJ2-3,-,-,TGTGCCTGGAGCTTACGGGGGATCACAGATACGCAGTATTTT,CAWSLRGITDTQYF
TRBV27,TRBJ2-3,-,-,TGTGCCAGCAGGGATCGGAGTAGAGATACGCAGTATTTT,CASRDRSRDTQYF
TRBV10-2,TRBJ1-5,-,-,TGCGCCAGCAGTGAGGGGGACGATCAGCCCCAGCATTTT,CASSEGDDQPQHF
TRBV6-4,TRBJ1-3,TRBD1,-,TGTGCCAGCAGTGATAGGGACAGGGGGAAGAACACCATATATTTT,CASSDRDRGKNTIYF
TRBV6-6,TRBJ1-6,-,-,TGTGCCAGCAGACGATCCTGGAGCTCCTATAATTCACCCCTCCACTTT,CASRRSWSSYNSPLHF
TRBV29-1,TRBJ1-1,-,once,TGCAGCGTTGAAGGGGCGAACACTGAAGCTTTCTTT,CSVEGANTEAFF
TRBV19,TRBJ1-1,TRBD1,-,TGTGCCAGTAGTAAGGGACAGGGGGAAACTGAAGCTTTCTTT,CASSKGQGETEAFF
TRBV5-1,TRBJ1-6,-,-,TGCGCCAGCAGACCACAGGAGGGAGTGATTAATTCACCCCTCCACTTT,CASRPQEGVINSPLHF
TRBV14,TRBJ1-1,-,-,TGTGCCACCTCAATGGACACTGAAGCTTTCTTT,CATSMDTEAFF
TRBV5-1,TRBJ2-2,-,once,TGCGCCAGCAGCTTGGCCAGTACTAACACCGGGGAGCTGTTTTTT,CASSLASTNTGELFF
TRBV6-5,TRBJ1-5,TRBD1,-,TGTGCCAGCGACGAGACAGGGGCTCAGCCCCAGCATTTT,CASDETGAQPQHF
TRBV28,TRBJ2-3,-,-,TGTGCCAGCAGTTTTAGCGCAGATACGCAGTATTTT,CASSFSADTQYF
TRBV19,TRBJ1-2,-,-,TGTGCCAGTAGTACGCCGTTCTATGGCTACACCTTC,CASSTPFYGYTF
TRBV18,TRBJ1-2,TRBD1,few,TGTGCCAGCTCACCAACACGGTTTTCAGGGGGCAGTGGCTACACCTTC,CASSPTRFSGGSGYTF
TRBV4-2,TRBJ2-3,-,-,TGTGCCAGCAGCCAAGATAGGCGATTAGATACGCAGTATTTT,CASSQDRRLDTQYF
TRBV5-4,TRBJ1-2,TRBD1,-,TGTGCCAGCAGCTTGGGTGGGCAGGGGGCTGACGGCTACACCTTC,CASSLGGQGADGYTF
TRBV7-2,TRBJ2-5,-,-,TGTGCCAGCAGCTTAGTTGGCGGGGCCCAGTACTTC,CASSLVGGAQYF
TRBV9,TRBJ2-3,-,-,TGTGCCAGCAGCCCCCAGGGACTTGGCACAGATACGCAGTATTTT,CASSPQGLGTDTQYF
TRBV6-6,TRBJ2-5,TRBD2,-,TGTGCCAGCAGCACCCCTAGCGGGAAAGAGACCCAGTACTTC,CASSTPSGKETQYF
TRBV7-2,TRBJ1-4,-,-,TGTGCCAGCAACCAACGGGAGGGGAGACTGTTTTTT,CASNQREGRLFF
TRBV3-1/TRBV3-2,TRBJ1-3,-,-,TGTGCCAGCAGCCAAGACCCGGACGGCCTCGGCACCATATATTTT,CASSQDPDGLGTIYF
TRBV13,TRBJ1-5,TRBD1,few,TGTGCCAGCAGTCAGGGACAGTACAATCAGCCCCAGCATTTT,CASSQGQYNQPQHF
TRBV30,TRBJ2-7,TRBD1,-,TGTGCCTGGATTGGCCGGGACAGGGGGCGATCGGCCTACGAGCAGTACTTC,CAWIGRDRGRSAYEQYF
TRBV5-1,TRBJ2-1,-,-,TGCGCCAGCAGCTTGGAGGGGGGGCCGGGCAATGAGCAGTTCTTC,CASSLEGGPGNEQFF
TRBV11-2,TRBJ2-3,-,-,TGTGCCAGCAGCTTATCAGCTAGCACAGATACGCAGTATTTT,CASSLSASTDTQYF
TRBV4-3,TRBJ2-3,-,-,TGCGCCAGCAGCCAAGAACCCCTTAGCACAGATACGCAGTATTTT,CASSQEPLSTDTQYF
TRBV7-3,TRBJ1-6,TRBD1,-,TGTGCCAGCAGCCGGCTGGGACAGGGGGCGTCACCCCTCCACTTT,CASSRLGQGASPLHF
TRBV19,TRBJ2-6,-,-,TGTGCCAGTAGTGGCCGGGATGGGGCCAACGTCCTGACTTTC,CASSGRDGANVLTF
TRBV7-8,TRBJ1-2,-,-,TGTGCCAGCAGCTTAGATACCGCAGGGAGAGGCTACACCTTC,CASSLDTAGRGYTF
TRBV5-1,TRBJ1-1,-,-,TGCGCCAGCAGCCCAGCCGACAGTCACCTTAGGGGAGCTTTCTTT,CASSPADSHLRGAFF
TRBV4-1,TRBJ2-7,-,-,TGCGCCAGCAGCCAGTACATCCAGGGCCACGAGCAGTACTTC,CASSQYIQGHEQYF
TRBV12-5,TRBJ2-5,-,-,TGTGCTAGTGGTGAGGGAGGTTGGGAGACCCAGTACTTC,CASGEGGWETQYF